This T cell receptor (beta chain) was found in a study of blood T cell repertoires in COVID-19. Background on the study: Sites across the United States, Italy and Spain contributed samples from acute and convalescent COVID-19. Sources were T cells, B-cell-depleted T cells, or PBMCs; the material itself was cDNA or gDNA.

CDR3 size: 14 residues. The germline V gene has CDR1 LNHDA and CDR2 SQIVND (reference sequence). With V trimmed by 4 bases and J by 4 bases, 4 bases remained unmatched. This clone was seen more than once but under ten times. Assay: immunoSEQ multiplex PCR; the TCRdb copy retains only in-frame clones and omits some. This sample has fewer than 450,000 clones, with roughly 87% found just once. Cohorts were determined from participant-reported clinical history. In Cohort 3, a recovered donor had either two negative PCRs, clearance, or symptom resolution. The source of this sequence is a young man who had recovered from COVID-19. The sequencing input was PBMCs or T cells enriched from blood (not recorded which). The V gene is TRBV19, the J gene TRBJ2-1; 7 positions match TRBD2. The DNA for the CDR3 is TGTGCCAGTAGTACGGGAGGAGGATACAATGAGCAGTTCTTC. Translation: CASSTGGGYNEQFF.